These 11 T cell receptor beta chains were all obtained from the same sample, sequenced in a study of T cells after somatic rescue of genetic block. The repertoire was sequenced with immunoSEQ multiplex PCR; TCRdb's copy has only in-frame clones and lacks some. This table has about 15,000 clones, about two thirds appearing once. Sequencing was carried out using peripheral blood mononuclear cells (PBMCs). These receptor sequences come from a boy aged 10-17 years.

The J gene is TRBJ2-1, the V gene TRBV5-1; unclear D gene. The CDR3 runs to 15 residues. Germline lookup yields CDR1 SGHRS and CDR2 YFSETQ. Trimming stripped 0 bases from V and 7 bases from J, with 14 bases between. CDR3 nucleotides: TGCGCCAGCAGCTTGGGATCCCCTGTAGGGAATGAGCAGTTCTTC. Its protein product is CASSLGSPVGNEQFF.

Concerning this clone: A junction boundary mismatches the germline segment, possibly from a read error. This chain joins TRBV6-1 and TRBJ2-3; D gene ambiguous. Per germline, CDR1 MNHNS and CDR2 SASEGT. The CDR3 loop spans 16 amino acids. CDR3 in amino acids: CAISESMAASTDTQYF. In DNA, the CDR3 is TGTGCCATCAGTGAGTCGATGGCGGCTAGCACAGATACGCAGTATTTT.

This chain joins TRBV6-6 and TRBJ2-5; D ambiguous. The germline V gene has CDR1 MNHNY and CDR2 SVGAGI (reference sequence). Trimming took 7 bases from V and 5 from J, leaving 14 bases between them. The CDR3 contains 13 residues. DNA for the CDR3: TGTGCCAGCACTCTCCGAATCCGGGAGACCCAGTACTTC. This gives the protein CASTLRIRETQYF.

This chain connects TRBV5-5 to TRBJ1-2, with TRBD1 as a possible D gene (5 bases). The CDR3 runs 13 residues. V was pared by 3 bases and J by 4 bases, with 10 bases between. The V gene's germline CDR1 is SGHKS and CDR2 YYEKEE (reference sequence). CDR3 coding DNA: TGTGCCAGCAGCTCTCCTCAGGGCTATGGCTACACCTTC. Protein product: CASSSPQGYGYTF. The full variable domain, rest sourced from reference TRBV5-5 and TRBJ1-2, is DAGVTQSPTHLIKTRGQQVTLRCSPISGHKSVSWYQQVLGQGPQFIFQYYEKEERGRGNFPDRFSARQFPNYSSELNVNALLLGDSALYLCASSSPQGYGYTFGSGTRLTVV.

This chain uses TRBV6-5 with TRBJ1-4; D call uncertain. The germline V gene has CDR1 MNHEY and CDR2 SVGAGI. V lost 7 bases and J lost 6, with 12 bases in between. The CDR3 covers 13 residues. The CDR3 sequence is CASTPLGHEKLFF. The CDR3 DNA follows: TGTGCCAGCACCCCGCTCGGGCATGAAAAACTGTTTTTT.

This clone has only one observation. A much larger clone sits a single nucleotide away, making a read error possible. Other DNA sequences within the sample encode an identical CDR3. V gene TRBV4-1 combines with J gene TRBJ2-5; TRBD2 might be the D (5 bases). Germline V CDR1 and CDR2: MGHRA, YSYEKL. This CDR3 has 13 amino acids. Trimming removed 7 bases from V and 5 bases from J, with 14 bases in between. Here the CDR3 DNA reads TGCGCCAGCACGGGAACTGCCAGCGAGACCCAGTACTTC. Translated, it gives CASTGTASETQYF.

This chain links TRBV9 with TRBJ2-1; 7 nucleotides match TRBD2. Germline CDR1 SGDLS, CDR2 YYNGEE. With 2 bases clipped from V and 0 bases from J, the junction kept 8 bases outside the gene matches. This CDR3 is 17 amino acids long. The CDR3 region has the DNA TGTGCCAGCAGCGTTGCCCCACCGGGGGGCTCCTACAATGAGCAGTTCTTC. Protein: CASSVAPPGGSYNEQFF.

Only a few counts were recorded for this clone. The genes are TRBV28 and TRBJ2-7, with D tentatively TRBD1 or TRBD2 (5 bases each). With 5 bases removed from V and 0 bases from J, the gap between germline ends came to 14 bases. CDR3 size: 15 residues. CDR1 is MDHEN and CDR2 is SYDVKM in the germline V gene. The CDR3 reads CASSPEGMGSYEQYF. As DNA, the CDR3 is TGTGCCAGCAGTCCCGAGGGGATGGGCTCCTACGAGCAGTACTTC.

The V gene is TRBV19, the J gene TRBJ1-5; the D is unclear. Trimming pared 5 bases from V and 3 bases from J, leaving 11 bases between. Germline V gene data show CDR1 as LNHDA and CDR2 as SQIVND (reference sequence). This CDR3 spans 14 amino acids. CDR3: CASSPGGPNQPQHF. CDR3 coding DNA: TGTGCCAGTAGTCCCGGAGGGCCCAATCAGCCCCAGCATTTT. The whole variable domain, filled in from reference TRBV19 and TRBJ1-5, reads DGGITQSPKYLFRKEGQNVTLSCEQNLNHDAMYWYRQDPGQGLRLIYYSQIVNDFQKGDIAEGYSVSREKKESFPLTVTSAQKNPTAFYLCASSPGGPNQPQHFGDGTRLSIL.

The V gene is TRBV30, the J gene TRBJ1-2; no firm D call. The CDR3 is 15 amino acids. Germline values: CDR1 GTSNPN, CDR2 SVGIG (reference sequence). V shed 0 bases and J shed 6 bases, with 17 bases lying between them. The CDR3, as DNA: TGTGCCTGGAGTGTTCTGGGTAGGGTGTTTGATGGCTACACCTTC. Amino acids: CAWSVLGRVFDGYTF.

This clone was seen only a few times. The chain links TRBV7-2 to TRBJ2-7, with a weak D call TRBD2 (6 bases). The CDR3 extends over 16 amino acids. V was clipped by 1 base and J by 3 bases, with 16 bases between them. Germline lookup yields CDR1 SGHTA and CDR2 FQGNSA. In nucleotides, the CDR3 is TGTGCCAGCAGCTTAGTTGGAGGGTCAGAGGGCTACGAGCAGTACTTC. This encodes CASSLVGGSEGYEQYF.